These T cell receptor beta chains were read from a single sample in a study of blood T cells in healthy people across ages. MiXCR, run by TCRdb on the 5' RACE reads, gives a single entry per CDR3 protein. This table has around 1.5 million distinct CDR3 sequences, 42% appearing once. Material for sequencing was blood. The receptor source for this set is a woman younger than 30 in good health. The CDR3 runs from the conserved cysteine through the conserved F or W. The D gene is left open where the match is weak. Not every row has a clone size; where given, it reads once, few, many or a size class.

D gene	clone size	V gene	J gene	CDR3 DNA	CDR3 protein
.	few	TRBV6-2/TRBV6-3	TRBJ2-1	TGTGCCAGCAGTGGGTTCAATGAGCAGTTCTTC	CASSGFNEQFF
.	once	TRBV3-1	TRBJ1-1	TGTGCCAGCAGCCCGGTCAGGGGAAACACTGAAGCTTTCTTT	CASSPVRGNTEAFF
TRBD2	few	TRBV3-1	TRBJ2-3	TGTGCCAGCAGGCTGACTAGCGGGGGGGAGTCAGATACGCAGTATTTT	CASRLTSGGESDTQYF
.	few	TRBV6-6	TRBJ1-1	TGTGCCAGCAGTTCTGGGGGCTTTGCCACTGAAGCTTTCTTT	CASSSGGFATEAFF
TRBD2	few	TRBV9	TRBJ2-1	TGTGCCAGCAGCGATCCGGGACTAGCGGGAGGGAATGAGCAGTTCTTC	CASSDPGLAGGNEQFF
TRBD1	.	TRBV12-3/TRBV12-4	TRBJ1-2	TGTGCCAGCAGTTTGTGGTATGGGACAGCGAACTATGGCTACACCTTC	CASSLWYGTANYGYTF
.	.	TRBV10-2	TRBJ2-1	TGCGCCAGCAGCCAACAAGAGACCCAGTTCTTC	CASSQQETQFF
TRBD1	.	TRBV5-4	TRBJ1-2	TGTGCCAGCAGCTTTAGCGGGACAGTAGTTGGCTACACCTTC	CASSFSGTVVGYTF
TRBD1	few	TRBV6-5	TRBJ2-7	TGTGCCACCCTTCGGACAGGAAGCTACGAGCAGTACTTC	CATLRTGSYEQYF
TRBD2	few	TRBV6-1	TRBJ2-1	TGTGCCAGCCAACCTGCAGCGGGAGTCCTTGATGAGCAGTTCTTC	CASQPAAGVLDEQFF
.	.	TRBV7-2	TRBJ2-2	TGTGCCAGCAGCTCCGAATTAGTAGACACCGGGGAGCTGTTTTTT	CASSSELVDTGELFF
TRBD1	.	TRBV11-3	TRBJ1-1	TGTGCCAGCAGCACGGGACAGGCGAACACTGAAGCTTTCTTT	CASSTGQANTEAFF
.	many	TRBV4-2	TRBJ2-7	TGTGCCAGCAGCCAAGAGTTCGGATACGAGCAGTACTTC	CASSQEFGYEQYF
TRBD2	once	TRBV27	TRBJ2-1	TGTGCCAGCAGTCCCCATCGCGGGGGTGCGCGCAATGGGCAGTTCTTC	CASSPHRGGARNGQFF
.	few	TRBV7-9	TRBJ1-4	TGTGCCAGCAGCTTAGATCGCGGGACCTCTAATGAAAAACTGTTTTTT	CASSLDRGTSNEKLFF
.	once	TRBV5-1	TRBJ2-1	TGCGCCAGCAGCTTCTTGACAGGGCGGGACTACAATGAGCAGTTCTTC	CASSFLTGRDYNEQFF
.	once	TRBV12-3/TRBV12-4	TRBJ1-4	TGTGCCAGCAGTTTTACGGGGTGGGGTGAAAAACTGTTTTTT	CASSFTGWGEKLFF
TRBD2	once	TRBV27	TRBJ2-1	TGTGCCAGCAGTTTAATAGCGGGAGGGCCCAGTGAGCAGTTCTTC	CASSLIAGGPSEQFF
TRBD2	many	TRBV3-1	TRBJ2-7	TGCGCCAGCAGCCCGGGACTAGCGGGATCCTACGAGCAGTACTTC	CASSPGLAGSYEQYF
TRBD1	many	TRBV29-1	TRBJ2-3	TGCAGCGTTGCACAGGGGGCAGATACGCAGTATTTT	CSVAQGADTQYF
.	few	TRBV20-1	TRBJ2-1	TGCAGTGGGGGGAGAACCAATGAGCAGTTCTTC	CSGGRTNEQFF
TRBD2	.	TRBV20-1	TRBJ2-3	TGCAGTGCTAAGGCGCGGGAGAACACAGATACGCAGTATTTT	CSAKARENTDTQYF
TRBD1	.	TRBV6-6	TRBJ1-5	TGTGCCAGCAGTTACGACAGGGGGCATTCCAATCAGCCCCAGCATTTT	CASSYDRGHSNQPQHF
TRBD1	.	TRBV28	TRBJ2-7	TGTGCCAGCAGTTTTCCCACTAGGGACAGCTCCTACGAGCAGTACTTC	CASSFPTRDSSYEQYF
.	.	TRBV3-1	TRBJ1-6	TGTGCCAGCAGCCCCACCTTTGGGGGGGGAGGATCACCCCTCCACTTT	CASSPTFGGGGSPLHF
.	few	TRBV5-6	TRBJ2-7	TGTGCCAGCAGCTTGTTCTGGGTGAGGGAGCAGTACTTC	CASSLFWVREQYF